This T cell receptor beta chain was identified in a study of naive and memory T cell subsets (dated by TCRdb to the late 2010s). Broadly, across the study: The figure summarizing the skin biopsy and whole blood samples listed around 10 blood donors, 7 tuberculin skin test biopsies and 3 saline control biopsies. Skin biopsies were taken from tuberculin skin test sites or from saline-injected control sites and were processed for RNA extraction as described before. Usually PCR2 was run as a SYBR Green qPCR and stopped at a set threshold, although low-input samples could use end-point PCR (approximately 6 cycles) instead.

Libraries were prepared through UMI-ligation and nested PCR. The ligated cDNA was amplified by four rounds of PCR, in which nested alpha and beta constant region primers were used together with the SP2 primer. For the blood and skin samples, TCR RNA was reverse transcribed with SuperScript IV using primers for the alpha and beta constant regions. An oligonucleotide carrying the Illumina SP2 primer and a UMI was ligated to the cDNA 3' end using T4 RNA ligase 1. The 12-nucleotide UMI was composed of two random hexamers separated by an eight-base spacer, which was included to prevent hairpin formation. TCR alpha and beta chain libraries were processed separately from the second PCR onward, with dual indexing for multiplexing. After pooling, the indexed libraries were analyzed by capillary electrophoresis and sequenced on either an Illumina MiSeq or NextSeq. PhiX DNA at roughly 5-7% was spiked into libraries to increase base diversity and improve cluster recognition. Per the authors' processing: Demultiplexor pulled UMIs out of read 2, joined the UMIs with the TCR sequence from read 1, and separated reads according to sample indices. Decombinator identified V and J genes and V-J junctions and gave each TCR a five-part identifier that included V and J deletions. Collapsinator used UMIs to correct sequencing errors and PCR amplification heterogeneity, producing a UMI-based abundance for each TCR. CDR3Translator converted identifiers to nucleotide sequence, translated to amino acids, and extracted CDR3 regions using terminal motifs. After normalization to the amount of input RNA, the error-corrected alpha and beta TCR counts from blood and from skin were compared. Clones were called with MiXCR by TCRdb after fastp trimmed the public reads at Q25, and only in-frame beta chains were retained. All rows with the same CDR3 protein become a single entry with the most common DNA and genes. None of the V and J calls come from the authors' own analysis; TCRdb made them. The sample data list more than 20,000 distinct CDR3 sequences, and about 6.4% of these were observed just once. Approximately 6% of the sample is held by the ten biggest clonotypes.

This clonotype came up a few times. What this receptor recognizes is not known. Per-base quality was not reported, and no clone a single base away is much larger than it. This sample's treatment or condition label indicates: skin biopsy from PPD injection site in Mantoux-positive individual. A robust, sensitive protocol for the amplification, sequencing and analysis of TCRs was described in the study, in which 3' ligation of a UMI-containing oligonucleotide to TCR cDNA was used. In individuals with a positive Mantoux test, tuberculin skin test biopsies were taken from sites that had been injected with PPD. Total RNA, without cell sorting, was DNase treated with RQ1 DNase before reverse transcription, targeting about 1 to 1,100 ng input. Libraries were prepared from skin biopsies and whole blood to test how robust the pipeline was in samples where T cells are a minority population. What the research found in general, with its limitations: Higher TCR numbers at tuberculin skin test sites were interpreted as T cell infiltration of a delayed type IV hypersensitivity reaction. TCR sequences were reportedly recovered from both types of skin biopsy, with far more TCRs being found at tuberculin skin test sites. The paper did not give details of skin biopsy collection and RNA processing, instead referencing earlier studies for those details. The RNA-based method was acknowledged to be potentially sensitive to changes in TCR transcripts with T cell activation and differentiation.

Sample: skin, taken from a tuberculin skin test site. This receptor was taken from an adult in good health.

The nucleotide sequence is TGTGCCAGTAGTATGCTTACAGGGAATCAGCCCCAGCATTTT. This translates into CASSMLTGNQPQHF. The chain is assembled from TRBV19 and TRBJ1-5, and perhaps TRBD1 as D gene, on 6 matching bases. Reading the germline V gene (reference sequence) gives CDR1 LNHDA and CDR2 SQIVND. The CDR3 starts with the cysteine, ends with the phenylalanine, and has 14 residues. Only the CDR3 part of the read is kept: 42 bases, read in frame from the first base. Trimming at the junction amounts to 3 bases on V and 4 bases on J, and the germline ends lie 10 bases apart.